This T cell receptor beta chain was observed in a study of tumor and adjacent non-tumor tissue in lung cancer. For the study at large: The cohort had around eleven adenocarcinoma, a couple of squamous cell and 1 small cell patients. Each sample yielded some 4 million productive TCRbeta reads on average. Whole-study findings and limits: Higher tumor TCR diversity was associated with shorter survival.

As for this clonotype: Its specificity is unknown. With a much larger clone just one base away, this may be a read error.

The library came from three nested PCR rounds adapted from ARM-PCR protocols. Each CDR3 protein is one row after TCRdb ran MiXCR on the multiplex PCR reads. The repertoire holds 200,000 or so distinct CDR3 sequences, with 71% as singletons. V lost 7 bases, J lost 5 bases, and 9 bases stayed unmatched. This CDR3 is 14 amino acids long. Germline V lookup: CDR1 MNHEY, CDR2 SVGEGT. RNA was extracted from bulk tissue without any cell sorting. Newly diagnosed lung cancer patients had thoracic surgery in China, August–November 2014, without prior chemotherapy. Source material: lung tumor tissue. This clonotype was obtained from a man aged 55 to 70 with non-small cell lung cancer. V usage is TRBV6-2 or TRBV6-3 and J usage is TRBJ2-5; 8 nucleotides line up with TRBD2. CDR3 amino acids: CASIHRTSRETQYF. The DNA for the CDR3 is TGTGCCAGCATTCACCGGACTAGCCGGGAGACCCAGTACTTC.